The present entry profiles one T cell receptor beta chain with its context. V lost 2 bases and J 3 bases, leaving 7 bases between the germline ends. The CDR3 sequence is 13 residues long. Germline V CDR1 and CDR2: SGHAT, FQNNGV. This entry comes from a study of blood T cell repertoires in COVID-19. Study-level information: Acute and convalescent COVID-19 specimens originated in the United States, Italy and Spain.

Authors' analysis steps: How many nucleated cells were present was estimated from reference gene primer amplification. Generated by immunoSEQ multiplex PCR, the TCRdb table keeps only in-frame clones and is missing some. That table supplies the V and J calls and clone size; D and trimming were determined from the DNA. The table lists roughly 130,000 clones, roughly 88% of them singletons. V usage is TRBV11-2 and J usage is TRBJ1-2; TRBD1 is a possible D gene (5 bases). The sequence derives from a man aged 60 to 69 with active or convalescent COVID-19. Specimen: peripheral blood. CDR3 protein: CASSLSGDYGYTF. The CDR3 region has the DNA TGTGCCAGCAGCTTATCGGGGGACTATGGCTACACCTTC.